A single T cell receptor (beta chain) is shown here with its context. The CDR3 covers 17 residues. V was clipped by 1 base and J by 8 bases; unmatched bases: 10. Per germline, CDR1 SGHTA and CDR2 FQGNSA. The data derive from a study of cytomegalovirus exposure and HLA in healthy donors. Measured with immunoSEQ multiplex PCR; TCRdb has only the in-frame clones, and not every one. The table lists about 150,000 clones, roughly nine tenths of them singletons. This clonotype was obtained from a woman under 30 in good health and CMV-seropositive. The source material was PBMCs. The chain uses TRBV7-2 and TRBJ2-1, with TRBD2 identical over 11 bases. Written as DNA, the CDR3 is TGTGCCAGCAGCTTAGTCCCGGGACTAGCGGATTGGTATGAGCAGTTCTTC. Amino acid sequence: CASSLVPGLADWYEQFF. The entire variable domain, with the rest obtained from reference TRBV7-2 and TRBJ2-1, is as follows: GAGVSQSPSNKVTEKGKDVELRCDPISGHTALYWYRQSLGQGLEFLIYFQGNSAPDKSGLPSDRFSAERTGGSVSTLTIQRTQQEDSAVYLCASSLVPGLADWYEQFFGPGTRLTVL.